A selection of T cell receptor beta chains follows, all from one sample in a study of T cells after yellow fever vaccination. TCRdb reprocessed the 5' RACE reads with MiXCR, giving one entry per CDR3 protein. The table lists 350,000 to 550,000 distinct CDR3 sequences, around a sixth of them singletons. Sample: PBMCs, taken before the yellow fever booster vaccination. The source is a man younger than 30 who received the YFV17D yellow fever vaccine. Both conserved end residues are part of each CDR3. D genes are given only for firm matches. A clone size is listed for some rows: how often the clone was seen (once, few, many), or a class if it is expanded.

d_gene: .; v_gene: TRBV4-3; j_gene: TRBJ2-2; abundance: .; CDR3aa: CASSPGAHSSGELFF; CDR3nt: TGCGCCAGCAGCCCTGGTGCACATTCCTCCGGGGAGCTGTTTTTT
d_gene: TRBD1; v_gene: TRBV27; j_gene: TRBJ2-4; abundance: many; CDR3aa: CASSLAGGGIQYF; CDR3nt: TGTGCCAGCAGTTTGGCAGGGGGTGGCATTCAGTACTTC
d_gene: TRBD2; v_gene: TRBV27; j_gene: TRBJ2-1; abundance: few; CDR3aa: CASSFRLAGGSEQFF; CDR3nt: TGTGCCAGCAGTTTTCGGCTAGCGGGGGGGTCTGAGCAGTTCTTC
d_gene: .; v_gene: TRBV9; j_gene: TRBJ1-3; abundance: few; CDR3aa: CASSVELTGRGNTIYF; CDR3nt: TGTGCCAGCAGCGTAGAATTAACAGGCCGGGGAAACACCATATATTTT
d_gene: TRBD1; v_gene: TRBV7-2; j_gene: TRBJ1-1; abundance: few; CDR3aa: CASKRTGGLSAFF; CDR3nt: TGTGCCAGCAAGAGGACAGGGGGCCTCTCAGCTTTCTTT
d_gene: .; v_gene: TRBV20-1; j_gene: TRBJ1-1; abundance: .; CDR3aa: CSARSPGVYTEAFF; CDR3nt: TGCAGTGCTAGGTCTCCGGGTGTGTACACTGAAGCTTTCTTT
d_gene: TRBD1; v_gene: TRBV27; j_gene: TRBJ2-5; abundance: few; CDR3aa: CASSWTGGRETQYF; CDR3nt: TGTGCCAGCAGTTGGACAGGGGGGCGGGAGACCCAGTACTTC
d_gene: .; v_gene: TRBV20-1; j_gene: TRBJ2-4; abundance: .; CDR3aa: CSAYGGRNIQYF; CDR3nt: TGCAGTGCTTACGGGGGGCGGAACATTCAGTACTTC
d_gene: TRBD1; v_gene: TRBV4-1; j_gene: TRBJ2-7; abundance: few; CDR3aa: CASSQGRDSSYEQYF; CDR3nt: TGCGCCAGCAGCCAGGGTCGGGACAGCTCCTACGAGCAGTACTTC
d_gene: .; v_gene: TRBV20-1; j_gene: TRBJ2-1; abundance: few; CDR3aa: CSSAERAGLYNEQFF; CDR3nt: TGCAGCTCGGCTGAGCGGGCGGGCCTCTACAATGAGCAGTTCTTC
d_gene: TRBD2; v_gene: TRBV7-2; j_gene: TRBJ2-3; abundance: few; CDR3aa: CASYAGSGGPDTQYF; CDR3nt: TGTGCCAGCTACGCGGGGAGCGGGGGTCCAGATACGCAGTATTTT
d_gene: .; v_gene: TRBV20-1; j_gene: TRBJ1-2; abundance: .; CDR3aa: CSARSFRGANYGYTF; CDR3nt: TGCAGTGCTAGAAGTTTCCGGGGAGCTAACTATGGCTACACCTTC
d_gene: TRBD1; v_gene: TRBV6-2/TRBV6-3; j_gene: TRBJ1-2; abundance: few; CDR3aa: CASSHTATGGDYGYTF; CDR3nt: TGTGCCAGCAGCCATACCGCGACAGGGGGGGACTATGGCTACACCTTC
d_gene: .; v_gene: TRBV29-1; j_gene: TRBJ2-7; abundance: few; CDR3aa: CSALGRSGPPLGYEQYF; CDR3nt: TGCAGCGCACTGGGACGCTCTGGGCCCCCTCTGGGCTACGAGCAGTACTTC
d_gene: TRBD1; v_gene: TRBV9; j_gene: TRBJ1-5; abundance: once; CDR3aa: CASSGTGASHQPQHF; CDR3nt: TGTGCCAGCAGCGGTACAGGGGCCAGCCATCAGCCCCAGCATTTT
d_gene: .; v_gene: TRBV25-1; j_gene: TRBJ1-1; abundance: .; CDR3aa: CASSGGWAEAFF; CDR3nt: TGTGCCAGCAGTGGGGGTTGGGCTGAAGCTTTCTTT
d_gene: .; v_gene: TRBV7-9; j_gene: TRBJ2-6; abundance: .; CDR3aa: CASSLDLGTSGANVLTF; CDR3nt: TGTGCCAGCAGCTTAGATTTGGGTACGTCTGGGGCCAACGTCCTGACTTTC
d_gene: .; v_gene: TRBV7-2; j_gene: TRBJ2-2; abundance: .; CDR3aa: CASTIGRGGELFF; CDR3nt: TGTGCCAGCACGATTGGGCGGGGCGGGGAGCTGTTTTTT
d_gene: TRBD1; v_gene: TRBV4-2; j_gene: TRBJ1-1; abundance: .; CDR3aa: CASSQGPTGDEAFF; CDR3nt: TGTGCCAGCAGCCAAGGGCCTACAGGGGACGAAGCTTTCTTT
d_gene: TRBD2; v_gene: TRBV5-1; j_gene: TRBJ2-1; abundance: .; CDR3aa: CASSASIRLAGDNEQFF; CDR3nt: TGCGCCAGCAGCGCCTCCATTAGACTAGCGGGGGACAATGAGCAGTTCTTC
d_gene: .; v_gene: TRBV18; j_gene: TRBJ2-2; abundance: .; CDR3aa: CASSPPSKEAGELFF; CDR3nt: TGTGCCAGCTCACCACCGAGTAAGGAGGCCGGGGAGCTGTTTTTT
d_gene: .; v_gene: TRBV7-2; j_gene: TRBJ2-1; abundance: few; CDR3aa: CASRLRTWGGNEQFF; CDR3nt: TGTGCCAGCAGACTCAGGACATGGGGAGGAAATGAGCAGTTCTTC
d_gene: .; v_gene: TRBV5-1; j_gene: TRBJ2-5; abundance: .; CDR3aa: CASSFGAYQETQYF; CDR3nt: TGCGCCAGCAGCTTCGGAGCGTACCAAGAGACCCAGTACTTC
d_gene: .; v_gene: TRBV18; j_gene: TRBJ1-4; abundance: .; CDR3aa: CASSPWDGEKLFF; CDR3nt: TGTGCCAGCTCACCATGGGACGGAGAAAAACTGTTTTTT
d_gene: TRBD1; v_gene: TRBV7-2; j_gene: TRBJ1-2; abundance: few; CDR3aa: CASSSTGADYGYTF; CDR3nt: TGTGCCAGCAGTTCCACAGGGGCGGACTATGGCTACACCTTC
d_gene: .; v_gene: TRBV24-1; j_gene: TRBJ2-1; abundance: .; CDR3aa: CATSVGAEQFF; CDR3nt: TGTGCCACCAGTGTCGGGGCCGAGCAGTTCTTC
d_gene: TRBD2; v_gene: TRBV15; j_gene: TRBJ2-1; abundance: .; CDR3aa: CATSRDPSGGNEQFF; CDR3nt: TGTGCCACCAGCAGAGATCCTTCGGGAGGGAATGAGCAGTTCTTC